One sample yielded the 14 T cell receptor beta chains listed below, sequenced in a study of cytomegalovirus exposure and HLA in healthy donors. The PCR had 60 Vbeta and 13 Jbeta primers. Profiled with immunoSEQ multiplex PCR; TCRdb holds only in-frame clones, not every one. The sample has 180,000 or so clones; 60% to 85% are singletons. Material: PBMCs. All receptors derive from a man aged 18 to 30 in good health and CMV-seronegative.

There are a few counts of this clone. The CDR3 sequence is CAWSYRGNQPQHF. CDR3 bases: TGTGCCTGGAGCTACAGGGGCAATCAGCCCCAGCATTTT. This sequence joins TRBV30 and TRBJ1-5; the D gene is possibly TRBD1 (6 bases). Germline V gives CDR1 GTSNPN, CDR2 SVGIG (reference sequence). V lost 3 bases, J lost 2 bases, and 8 bases lay in between. The CDR3 spans 13 residues. Complete variable domain (other parts from reference TRBV30 and TRBJ1-5): SQTIHQWPATLVQPVGSPLSLECTVEGTSNPNLYWYRQAAGRGLQLLFYSVGIGQISSEVPQNLSASRPQDRQFILSSKKLLLSDSGFYLCAWSYRGNQPQHFGDGTRLSIL.

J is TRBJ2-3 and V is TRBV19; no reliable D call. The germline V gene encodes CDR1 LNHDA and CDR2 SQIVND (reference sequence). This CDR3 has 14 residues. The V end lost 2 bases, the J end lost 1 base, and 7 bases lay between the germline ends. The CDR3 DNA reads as TGTGCCAGTAGTATAAATCAGGGCACAGATACGCAGTATTTT. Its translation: CASSINQGTDTQYF.

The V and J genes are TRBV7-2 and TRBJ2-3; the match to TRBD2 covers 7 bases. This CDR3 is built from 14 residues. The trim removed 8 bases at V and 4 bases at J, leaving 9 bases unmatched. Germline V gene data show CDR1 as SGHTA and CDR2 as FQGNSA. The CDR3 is CASGRGGRADTQYF. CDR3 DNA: TGTGCCAGCGGGAGGGGAGGGCGGGCAGATACGCAGTATTTT.

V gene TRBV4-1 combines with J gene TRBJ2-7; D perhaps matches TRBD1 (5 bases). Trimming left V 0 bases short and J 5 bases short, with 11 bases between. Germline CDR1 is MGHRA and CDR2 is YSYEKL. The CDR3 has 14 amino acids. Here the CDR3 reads CASSQDRGGDEQYF. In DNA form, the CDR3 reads TGCGCCAGCAGCCAAGATAGGGGCGGCGACGAGCAGTACTTC.

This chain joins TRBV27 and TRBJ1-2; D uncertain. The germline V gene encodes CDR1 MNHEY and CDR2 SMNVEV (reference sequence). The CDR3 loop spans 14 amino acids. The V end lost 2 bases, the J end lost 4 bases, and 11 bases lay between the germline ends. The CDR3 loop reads CASSLVAGGYGYTF. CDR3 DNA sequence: TGTGCCAGCAGTTTAGTCGCCGGAGGCTATGGCTACACCTTC.

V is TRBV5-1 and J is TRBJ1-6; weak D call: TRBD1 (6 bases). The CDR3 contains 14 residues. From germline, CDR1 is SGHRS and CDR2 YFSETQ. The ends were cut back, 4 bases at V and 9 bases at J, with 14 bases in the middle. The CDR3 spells CASSPLLRGSPLHF. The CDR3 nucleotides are TGCGCCAGCAGCCCCTTACTCAGGGGTTCACCCCTCCACTTT.

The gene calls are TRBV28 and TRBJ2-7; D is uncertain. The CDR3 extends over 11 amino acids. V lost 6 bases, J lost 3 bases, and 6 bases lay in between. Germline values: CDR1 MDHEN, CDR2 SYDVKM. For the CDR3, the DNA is TGTGCCAGCAGACATTTCTACGAGCAGTACTTC. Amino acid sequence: CASRHFYEQYF.

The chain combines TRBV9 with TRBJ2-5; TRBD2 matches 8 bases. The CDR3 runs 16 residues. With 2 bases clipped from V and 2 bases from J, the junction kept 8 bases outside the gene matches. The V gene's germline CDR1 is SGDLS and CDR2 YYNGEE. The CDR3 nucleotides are TGTGCCAGCAGCGTGGGACTAGGTCGGGAACAAGAGACCCAGTACTTC. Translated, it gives CASSVGLGREQETQYF. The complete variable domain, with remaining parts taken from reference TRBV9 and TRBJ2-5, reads DSGVTQTPKHLITATGQRVTLRCSPRSGDLSVYWYQQSLDQGLQFLIQYYNGEERAKGNILERFSAQQFPDLHSELNLSSLELGDSALYFCASSVGLGREQETQYFGPGTRLLVL.

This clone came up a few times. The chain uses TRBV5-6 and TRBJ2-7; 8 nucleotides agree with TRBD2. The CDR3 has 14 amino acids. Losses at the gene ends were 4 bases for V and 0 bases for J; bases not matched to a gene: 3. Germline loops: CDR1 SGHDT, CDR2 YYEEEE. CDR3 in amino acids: CASSVAGSSYEQYF. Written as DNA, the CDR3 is TGTGCCAGCAGCGTAGCGGGAAGCTCCTACGAGCAGTACTTC.

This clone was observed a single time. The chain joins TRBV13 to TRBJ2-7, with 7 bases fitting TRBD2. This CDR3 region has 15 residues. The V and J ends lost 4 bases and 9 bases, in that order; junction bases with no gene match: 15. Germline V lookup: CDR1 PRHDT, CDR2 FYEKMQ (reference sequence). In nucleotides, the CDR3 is TGTGCCAGCAGCTCACTCGACGTAGGGAGGGAATGGCAGTACTTC. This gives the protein CASSSLDVGREWQYF. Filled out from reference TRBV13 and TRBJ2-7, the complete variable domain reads AAGVIQSPRHLIKEKRETATLKCYPIPRHDTVYWYQQGPGQDPQFLISFYEKMQSDKGSIPDRFSAQQFSDYHSELNMSSLELGDSALYFCASSSLDVGREWQYFGPGTRLTVT.

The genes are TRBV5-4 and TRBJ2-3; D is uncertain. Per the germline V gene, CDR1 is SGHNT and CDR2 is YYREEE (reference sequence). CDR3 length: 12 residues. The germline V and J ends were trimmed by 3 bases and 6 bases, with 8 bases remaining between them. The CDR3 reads CASSSFGDTQYF. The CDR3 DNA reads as TGTGCCAGCAGCTCGTTCGGGGATACGCAGTATTTT.

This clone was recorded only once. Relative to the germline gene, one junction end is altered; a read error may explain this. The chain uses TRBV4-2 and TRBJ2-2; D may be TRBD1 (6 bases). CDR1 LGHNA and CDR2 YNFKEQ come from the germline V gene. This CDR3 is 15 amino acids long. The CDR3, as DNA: TGTGCCGGCAGCCCAGGCAGGGGGAACACCGGGGAGCTGTTTTTT. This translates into CAGSPGRGNTGELFF.

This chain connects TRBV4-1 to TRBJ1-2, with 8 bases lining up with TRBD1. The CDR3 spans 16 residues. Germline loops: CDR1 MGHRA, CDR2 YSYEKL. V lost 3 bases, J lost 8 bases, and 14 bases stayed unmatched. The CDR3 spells CASSHDFFRGPEGYTF. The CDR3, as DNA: TGCGCCAGCAGCCACGATTTTTTCAGGGGGCCGGAAGGCTACACCTTC.

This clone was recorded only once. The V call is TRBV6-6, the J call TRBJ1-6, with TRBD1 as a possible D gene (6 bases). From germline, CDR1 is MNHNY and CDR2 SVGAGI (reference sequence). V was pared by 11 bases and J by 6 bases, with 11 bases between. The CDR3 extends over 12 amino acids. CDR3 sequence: CAAARGNSPLHF. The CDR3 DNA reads TGTGCCGCTGCCAGGGGTAATTCACCCCTCCACTTT.